What follows are 2 T cell receptor beta chains derived from one specimen sequenced in a study of blood T cell repertoires in COVID-19. Here immunoSEQ multiplex PCR was the method, and the copy in TCRdb shows in-frame clones only, minus some. In the table there are hundreds of thousands of clones, 70% to 90% of which are singletons. The sample consisted of PBMCs or T cells enriched from blood (not recorded which). The origin of the receptors is a man under 40 who had recovered from COVID-19.

The chain recombines TRBV6-6 with TRBJ1-1; maybe TRBD1 (5 bases). CDR1 is MNHNY, CDR2 SVGAGI, per germline (reference sequence). The V end lost 2 bases, the J end lost 4 bases, and 11 bases lay between the germline ends. The CDR3 has 14 amino acids. CDR3 sequence reads: CASSYPQGGTEAFF. CDR3 nucleotide sequence: TGTGCCAGCAGTTACCCTCAGGGCGGCACTGAAGCTTTCTTT.

The CDR3 DNA sequence: TGTGCCAGTAGTCAGGGGGACAGGGCGAACACCGGGGAGCTGTTTTTT. Translation: CASSQGDRANTGELFF. The V and J genes are TRBV19 and TRBJ2-2; 9 bases line up with TRBD1. The CDR3 is 16 amino acids. The germline CDR1 and CDR2 sequences are LNHDA and SQIVND (reference sequence). The trim removed 5 bases at V and 0 bases at J, leaving 4 bases unmatched.